This TCR beta chain comes out of a study of control samples from healthy donors and cancer patients. Here immunoSEQ multiplex PCR was the method, and the copy in TCRdb shows in-frame clones only, minus some. The sample shows roughly 160,000 clones, roughly 95% of them seen only once. V shed 0 bases, J shed 5 bases, and the junction held 9 bases outside the gene matches. Per germline, CDR1 SGHAT and CDR2 FQNNGV. CDR3 length: 16 amino acids. The origin of this receptor is a woman aged 25 to 39 in good health. The specimen sequenced was blood. J is TRBJ2-5 and V is TRBV11-2; 7 nucleotides match TRBD1. CDR3 DNA sequence: TGTGCCAGCAGCTTAGATCGGTCAGGGGGTTTGGAGACCCAGTACTTC. Amino acid sequence: CASSLDRSGGLETQYF.